These T cell receptor beta chains were read from a single sample in a study of cytomegalovirus exposure and HLA in healthy donors. Only in-frame clones appear in the TCRdb table, and some are missing; sequencing was by immunoSEQ multiplex PCR. The sample has 130,000 or so clones; around 77% are singletons. Sequenced material: PBMCs. These receptors were collected from a man aged 50 to 60 in good health and CMV-seronegative. The CDR3 runs from the conserved cysteine through the conserved F or W. D genes are given only for firm matches. Clone size is not always given. Where it is, it says once, few, many or a class for expanded clones.

abundance: NA
d_gene: TRBD1
j_gene: TRBJ2-2
v_gene: TRBV2
CDR3nt: TGTGCCAGCGCGGAATCCGGGACAGGGTCCACCGGGGAGCTGTTTTTT
CDR3aa: CASAESGTGSTGELFF

abundance: NA
d_gene: NA
j_gene: TRBJ1-2
v_gene: TRBV4-1
CDR3nt: TGCGCCAGCAGCCAAGTGGAGACAGCTAACTATGGCTACACCTTC
CDR3aa: CASSQVETANYGYTF

abundance: NA
d_gene: TRBD1
j_gene: TRBJ1-1
v_gene: TRBV7-8
CDR3nt: TGTGCCAGCACCCCAACAGGGACAGGAGACTTGAACACTGAAGCTTTCTTT
CDR3aa: CASTPTGTGDLNTEAFF

abundance: NA
d_gene: TRBD2
j_gene: TRBJ2-1
v_gene: TRBV28
CDR3nt: TGTGCCAGCAGCCCGACTAGCGGGGGTTACAATGAGCAGTTCTTC
CDR3aa: CASSPTSGGYNEQFF

abundance: NA
d_gene: TRBD1
j_gene: TRBJ1-1
v_gene: TRBV29-1
CDR3nt: TGCAGCGGACGGACAGGGCCCACTGAAGCTTTCTTT
CDR3aa: CSGRTGPTEAFF

abundance: NA
d_gene: TRBD2
j_gene: TRBJ2-3
v_gene: TRBV4-1
CDR3nt: TGCGCCAGCAGCCAAGCTACTAGCGGGAGTTTCCCAGATACGCAGTATTTT
CDR3aa: CASSQATSGSFPDTQYF

abundance: NA
d_gene: NA
j_gene: TRBJ2-2
v_gene: TRBV4-3
CDR3nt: TGCGCCAGCAGCCAAACCCCCCGGGGGGCCAGTCGCGCCACCGGGGAGCTGTTTTTT
CDR3aa: CASSQTPRGASRATGELFF

abundance: few
d_gene: NA
j_gene: TRBJ2-1
v_gene: TRBV5-1
CDR3nt: TGCGCCAGCAGCTTGGATGCGGGATCCTACAATGAGCAGTTCTTC
CDR3aa: CASSLDAGSYNEQFF

abundance: NA
d_gene: TRBD1
j_gene: TRBJ2-3
v_gene: TRBV5-1
CDR3nt: TGCGCCAGCAGCTTGGCACAGGGGGCGACAGATACGCAGTATTTT
CDR3aa: CASSLAQGATDTQYF

abundance: few
d_gene: TRBD1
j_gene: TRBJ2-2
v_gene: TRBV12-5
CDR3nt: TGTGCTAGTGGTTGGACAGGGTCCAACACCGGGGAGCTGTTTTTT
CDR3aa: CASGWTGSNTGELFF

abundance: once
d_gene: TRBD2
j_gene: TRBJ2-1
v_gene: TRBV28
CDR3nt: TGTGCCAGCAGTTTAGGCGGGAGAATCGTAAATGAGCAGTTCTTC
CDR3aa: CASSLGGRIVNEQFF

abundance: few
d_gene: NA
j_gene: TRBJ2-2
v_gene: TRBV28
CDR3nt: TGTGCCAGCAGTTTAGAGCCAGGGAATTACGCGAACACCGGGGAGCTGTTTTTT
CDR3aa: CASSLEPGNYANTGELFF

abundance: NA
d_gene: NA
j_gene: TRBJ2-1
v_gene: TRBV2
CDR3nt: TGTGCCAGCAGTGAATTGAGGTCTTCTGAGCAGTTCTTC
CDR3aa: CASSELRSSEQFF

abundance: once
d_gene: NA
j_gene: TRBJ1-2
v_gene: TRBV19
CDR3nt: TGTGCCAGTATTGGCGGACAGAACTATGGCTACACCTTC
CDR3aa: CASIGGQNYGYTF

abundance: NA
d_gene: NA
j_gene: TRBJ2-7
v_gene: TRBV6-5
CDR3nt: TGTGCCACCCACTTCGCGGGACAGCCCTACGAGCAGTACTTC
CDR3aa: CATHFAGQPYEQYF

abundance: NA
d_gene: NA
j_gene: TRBJ2-3
v_gene: TRBV29-1
CDR3nt: TGCAGCGCCTCACTCGGGAGTCTCAGAGATACGCAGTATTTT
CDR3aa: CSASLGSLRDTQYF

abundance: NA
d_gene: NA
j_gene: TRBJ1-2
v_gene: TRBV9
CDR3nt: TGTGCCAGCAGACCCGTTTGGGGCAGGGCAAACTATGGCTACACCTTC
CDR3aa: CASRPVWGRANYGYTF

abundance: NA
d_gene: NA
j_gene: TRBJ2-7
v_gene: TRBV2
CDR3nt: TGTGCCAGCAGTGAGACTACTTCCTCCGAGCAGTACTTC
CDR3aa: CASSETTSSEQYF

abundance: NA
d_gene: TRBD1
j_gene: TRBJ2-7
v_gene: TRBV5-1
CDR3nt: TGCGCCAGCAGCATTACAGGGGCCGGTGTCGAGCAGTACTTC
CDR3aa: CASSITGAGVEQYF

abundance: NA
d_gene: TRBD1
j_gene: TRBJ2-5
v_gene: TRBV4-1
CDR3nt: TGCGCCAGCAGCCAAGATCCTATCGACAGGGGCAGGGAGACCCAGTACTTC
CDR3aa: CASSQDPIDRGRETQYF

abundance: once
d_gene: TRBD1
j_gene: TRBJ2-5
v_gene: TRBV5-4
CDR3nt: TGTGCCAGCAGCTTAGCAGGGGGCGGAGGGACCCAGTACTTC
CDR3aa: CASSLAGGGGTQYF

abundance: NA
d_gene: TRBD1
j_gene: TRBJ2-6
v_gene: TRBV9
CDR3nt: TGTGCCAGCAGCGTAAACACAGGGGGCTCTGGGGCCAACGTCCTGACTTTC
CDR3aa: CASSVNTGGSGANVLTF

abundance: NA
d_gene: NA
j_gene: TRBJ2-2
v_gene: TRBV6-5
CDR3nt: TGTGCCAGCAGTCGGGATCGGGAGACCGGGGAGCTGTTTTTT
CDR3aa: CASSRDRETGELFF

abundance: NA
d_gene: NA
j_gene: TRBJ1-2
v_gene: TRBV9
CDR3nt: TGTGCCAGCAGCGGGACAGTCTATGGCTACACCTTC
CDR3aa: CASSGTVYGYTF

abundance: NA
d_gene: TRBD1
j_gene: TRBJ1-1
v_gene: TRBV10-3
CDR3nt: TGTGCCATCAGCCTGGGGACAGAGAACACTGAAGCTTTCTTT
CDR3aa: CAISLGTENTEAFF

abundance: NA
d_gene: TRBD2
j_gene: TRBJ2-1
v_gene: TRBV25-1
CDR3nt: TGTGCCAGCAGTGAATATGAACTAGCGGCCTACAATGAGCAGTTCTTC
CDR3aa: CASSEYELAAYNEQFF

abundance: NA
d_gene: TRBD1
j_gene: TRBJ1-1
v_gene: TRBV6-5
CDR3nt: TGTGCCAGCAGTTACTCCGGCAGAGGGGGCGAGACTGAAGCTTTCTTT
CDR3aa: CASSYSGRGGETEAFF

abundance: NA
d_gene: NA
j_gene: TRBJ2-1
v_gene: TRBV2
CDR3nt: TGTGCCAGCAGTGGGGCTGGCGCCTACAATGAGCAGTTCTTC
CDR3aa: CASSGAGAYNEQFF

abundance: NA
d_gene: NA
j_gene: TRBJ2-1
v_gene: TRBV6-5
CDR3nt: TGTGCCAGCAGCCTGGACACCGGCGGCTACAATGAGCAGTTCTTC
CDR3aa: CASSLDTGGYNEQFF

abundance: NA
d_gene: TRBD1
j_gene: TRBJ1-5
v_gene: TRBV2
CDR3nt: TGTGCCAGCAGTCCAGACAGGGGTTATCAGCCCCAGCATTTT
CDR3aa: CASSPDRGYQPQHF

abundance: once
d_gene: TRBD1
j_gene: TRBJ2-7
v_gene: TRBV10-3
CDR3nt: TGTGCCATTTCGGGACAGGGCTACGAGCAGTACTTC
CDR3aa: CAISGQGYEQYF

abundance: once
d_gene: NA
j_gene: TRBJ2-1
v_gene: TRBV6-6
CDR3nt: TGTGCCAGCAGTCCTAGGGGCTCCGGAGTATCCCATGAGCAGTTCTTC
CDR3aa: CASSPRGSGVSHEQFF

abundance: few
d_gene: TRBD2
j_gene: TRBJ2-3
v_gene: TRBV5-1
CDR3nt: TGCGCCAGCAGCTTGGTGCCAGGGGACATAGCGGGAGCCGTCACGCAGTATTTT
CDR3aa: CASSLVPGDIAGAVTQYF

abundance: NA
d_gene: TRBD1
j_gene: TRBJ2-3
v_gene: TRBV4-2
CDR3nt: TGTGCCAGCAGCCAAGATAGGGGGCCCGATACGCAGTATTTT
CDR3aa: CASSQDRGPDTQYF

abundance: NA
d_gene: NA
j_gene: TRBJ1-4
v_gene: TRBV9
CDR3nt: TGTGCCAGCAGCGTAGGAGGGGGTGAAAAACTGTTTTTT
CDR3aa: CASSVGGGEKLFF

abundance: NA
d_gene: NA
j_gene: TRBJ1-4
v_gene: TRBV19
CDR3nt: TGTGCCAGTAGTATGCACCGGGATGAAAAACTGTTTTTT
CDR3aa: CASSMHRDEKLFF

abundance: NA
d_gene: TRBD2
j_gene: TRBJ2-2
v_gene: TRBV6-1
CDR3nt: TGTGCCAGCAGTGGGGGGGGTGTGGGAACGAACACCGGGGAGCTGTTTTTT
CDR3aa: CASSGGGVGTNTGELFF